This T cell receptor (beta chain) was recorded in a study of cytomegalovirus exposure and HLA in healthy donors. Clones were sequenced by immunoSEQ multiplex PCR, and TCRdb holds only the in-frame ones, with some missing. The repertoire holds about 68,000 clones, with approximately 91% as singletons. Germline V gene sequence: CDR1 MDHEN, CDR2 SYDVKM. The length of the CDR3 is 11 residues. The sample was PBMCs. This chain links TRBV28 with TRBJ2-7; tentatively, D is TRBD2 (6 bases). The receptor's source is a man younger than 35 in good health and CMV-seronegative. The CDR3 region is CGSQAGYEQYF. The CDR3 coding sequence is TGTGGGTCCCAGGCGGGATACGAGCAGTACTTC.